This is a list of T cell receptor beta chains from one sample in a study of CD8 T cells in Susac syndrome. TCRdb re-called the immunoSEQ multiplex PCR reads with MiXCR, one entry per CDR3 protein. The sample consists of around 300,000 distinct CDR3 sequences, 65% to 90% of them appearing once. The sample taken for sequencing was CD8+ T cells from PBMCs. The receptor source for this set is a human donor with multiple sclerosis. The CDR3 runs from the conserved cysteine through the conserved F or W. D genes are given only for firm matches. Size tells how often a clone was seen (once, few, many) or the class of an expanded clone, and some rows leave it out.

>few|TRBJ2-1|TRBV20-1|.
CSARSLEPYNEQFF
TGCAGTGCTAGATCCCTAGAACCTTACAATGAGCAGTTCTTC
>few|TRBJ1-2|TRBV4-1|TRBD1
CASSQMGGQGWYGYTF
TGCGCCAGCAGCCAGATGGGGGGACAGGGATGGTATGGCTACACCTTC
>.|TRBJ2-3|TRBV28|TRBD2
CASSSRTSGETQYF
TGTGCCAGCAGTTCTCGCACTAGCGGTGAGACGCAGTATTTT
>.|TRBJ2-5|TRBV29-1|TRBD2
CGGEMTDGAQYF
TGCGGGGGGGAGATGACCGACGGCGCCCAGTACTTC
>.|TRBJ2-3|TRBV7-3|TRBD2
CASSAGLAGGDTQYF
TGTGCCAGCAGCGCGGGACTAGCGGGCGGAGATACGCAGTATTTT
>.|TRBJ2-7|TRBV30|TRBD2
CAWSDPLAGGYYEQYF
TGTGCCTGGAGTGACCCGCTAGCGGGAGGGTACTACGAGCAGTACTTC
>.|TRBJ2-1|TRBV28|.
CASSPLGAPTLLTANEQFF
TGTGCCAGCAGTCCTCTTGGGGCTCCGACACTTTTGACGGCCAATGAGCAGTTCTTC
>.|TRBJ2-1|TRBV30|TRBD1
CACQETGSGNEQFF
TGTGCCTGCCAAGAGACAGGGTCGGGGAATGAGCAGTTCTTC
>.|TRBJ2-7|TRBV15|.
CATSRADRNEQYF
TGTGCCACCAGCAGAGCCGACAGAAACGAGCAGTACTTC
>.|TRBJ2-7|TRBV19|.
CASSMTGSSYEQYF
TGTGCCAGTAGTATGACGGGTAGCTCCTACGAGCAGTACTTC
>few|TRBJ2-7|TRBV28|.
CASRSLYEQYF
TGTGCCAGCAGAAGTCTCTACGAGCAGTACTTC
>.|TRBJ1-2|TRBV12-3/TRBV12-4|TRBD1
CASISERGQGHGYTF
TGTGCCAGCATCTCCGAGCGGGGACAGGGGCACGGCTACACCTTC
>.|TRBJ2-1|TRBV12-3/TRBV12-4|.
CASSLAARSSYNEQFF
TGTGCCAGCAGTCTCGCAGCGAGAAGCTCCTACAATGAGCAGTTCTTC
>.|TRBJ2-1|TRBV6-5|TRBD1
CASSYLGQASEQFF
TGTGCCAGCAGTTATCTAGGACAGGCATCAGAGCAGTTCTTC
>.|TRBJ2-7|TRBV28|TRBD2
CASSLRYRVRLAGDEQYF
TGTGCCAGCAGTTTAAGGTACAGGGTAAGACTAGCGGGAGATGAGCAGTACTTC
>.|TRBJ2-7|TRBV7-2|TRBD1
CASSLGYRGDNYEQYF
TGTGCCAGCAGCTTAGGTTACAGGGGTGACAACTACGAGCAGTACTTC
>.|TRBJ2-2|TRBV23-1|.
CASSPMGRDRLTGELFF
TGCGCCAGCAGCCCTATGGGGAGGGACAGACTCACCGGGGAGCTGTTTTTT
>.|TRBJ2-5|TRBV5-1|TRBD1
CASSQGDRERETQYF
TGCGCCAGCAGCCAGGGGGACAGGGAAAGAGAGACCCAGTACTTC
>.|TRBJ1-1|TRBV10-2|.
CASNEDIANTEAFF
TGCGCCAGCAACGAGGACATCGCGAACACTGAAGCTTTCTTT
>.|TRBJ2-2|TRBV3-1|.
CASSHRDTSLPNTGELFF
TGTGCCAGCAGCCACCGGGACACGTCATTACCGAACACCGGGGAGCTGTTTTTT
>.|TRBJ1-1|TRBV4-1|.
CASSQVGSRSFEAFF
TGCGCCAGCAGCCAAGTCGGGAGCCGGTCCTTTGAAGCTTTCTTT
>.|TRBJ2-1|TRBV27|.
CASSIYPKKNEQFF
TGTGCCAGCAGCATATATCCGAAGAAGAATGAGCAGTTCTTC
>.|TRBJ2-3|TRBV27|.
CASSLAGPFTDTQYF
TGTGCCAGCAGTTTAGCCGGGCCTTTCACAGATACGCAGTATTTT
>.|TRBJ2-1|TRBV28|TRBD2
CASVLAASSYNEQFF
TGTGCCAGCGTACTAGCGGCGAGCTCCTACAATGAGCAGTTCTTC
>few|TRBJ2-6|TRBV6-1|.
CASSFGPGANVLTF
TGTGCCAGCAGTTTCGGACCTGGGGCCAACGTCCTGACTTTC
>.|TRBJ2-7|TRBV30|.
CAWSEGRAGEQYF
TGTGCCTGGAGTGAGGGCAGGGCTGGCGAGCAGTACTTC
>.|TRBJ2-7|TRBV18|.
CASSPVPQGSKYEQYF
TGTGCCAGCTCACCCGTTCCACAGGGTAGCAAGTACGAGCAGTACTTC
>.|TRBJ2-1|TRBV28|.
CASTGRSYNEQFF
TGTGCCAGCACCGGGAGATCCTACAATGAGCAGTTCTTC
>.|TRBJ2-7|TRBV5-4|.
CASSPGTRPSEQYF
TGTGCCAGCAGCCCTGGGACCAGGCCCAGCGAGCAGTACTTC
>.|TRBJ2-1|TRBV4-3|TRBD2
CASSQGSRLAGVDEQFF
TGCGCCAGCAGCCAAGGGAGCCGACTAGCGGGAGTGGATGAGCAGTTCTTC
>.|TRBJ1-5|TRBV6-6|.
CASRHGFFTDTQHF
TGTGCCAGCAGACACGGGTTTTTCACAGATACGCAGCATTTT
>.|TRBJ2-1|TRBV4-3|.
CASSQGTPANNEQFF
TGCGCCAGCAGCCAAGGGACCCCGGCGAACAATGAGCAGTTCTTC
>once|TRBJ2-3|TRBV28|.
CASSLPAGTDTQYF
TGTGCCAGCAGTTTACCTGCTGGCACAGATACGCAGTATTTT
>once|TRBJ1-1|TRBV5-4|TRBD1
CASSYDRGDTEAFF
TGTGCCAGCAGTTACGACAGGGGAGACACTGAAGCTTTCTTT
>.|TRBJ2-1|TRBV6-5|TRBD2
CASRSGLVFEQFF
TGTGCCAGCAGATCGGGACTAGTTTTTGAGCAGTTCTTC
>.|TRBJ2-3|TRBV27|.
CASTPGSLLLGTDTQYF
TGTGCCAGCACCCCGGGTTCCCTCCTACTTGGCACAGATACGCAGTATTTT
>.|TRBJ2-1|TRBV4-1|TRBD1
CASSQVPGQQNEQFF
TGCGCCAGCAGCCAAGTACCGGGACAGCAAAATGAGCAGTTCTTC
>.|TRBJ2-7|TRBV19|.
CASSIGGYGLSYEQYF
TGTGCCAGTAGTATAGGAGGCTATGGGCTGTCCTACGAGCAGTACTTC
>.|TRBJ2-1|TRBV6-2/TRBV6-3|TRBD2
CASSFRIDSTSGSDNEQFF
TGTGCCAGCAGTTTCCGCATCGACTCGACTAGCGGGAGCGACAATGAGCAGTTCTTC
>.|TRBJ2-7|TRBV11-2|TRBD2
CASIPGLAVTPPSYEQYF
TGTGCCAGCATCCCTGGACTAGCGGTCACTCCTCCCTCCTACGAGCAGTACTTC
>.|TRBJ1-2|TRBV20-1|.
CSARDPAGVRAGYGYTF
TGCAGTGCTAGAGATCCGGCAGGGGTGAGGGCGGGCTATGGCTACACCTTC
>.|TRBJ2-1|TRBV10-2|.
CASEIGPYNEQFF
TGCGCCAGTGAAATCGGGCCCTACAATGAGCAGTTCTTC
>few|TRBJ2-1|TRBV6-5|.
CASSYRDGTYNEQFF
TGTGCCAGCAGTTACCGGGACGGAACCTACAATGAGCAGTTCTTC
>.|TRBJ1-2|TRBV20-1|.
CNARVLDNGTNYGYTF
TGCAATGCTAGAGTTCTAGATAACGGGACTAACTATGGCTACACCTTC
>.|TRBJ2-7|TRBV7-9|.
CASSDGGGGAQYF
TGTGCCAGCAGCGACGGAGGGGGCGGTGCGCAGTACTTC
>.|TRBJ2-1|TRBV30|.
CAWSVLGGSEQFF
TGTGCCTGGAGTGTACTCGGGGGCAGTGAGCAGTTCTTC
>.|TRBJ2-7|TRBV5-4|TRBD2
CASSSGLALFGGAYEQYF
TGTGCCAGCAGCTCGGGACTAGCGTTGTTCGGCGGGGCCTACGAGCAGTACTTC
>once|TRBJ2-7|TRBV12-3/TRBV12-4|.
CASSLDRTHEQYF
TGTGCCAGCAGTTTAGATCGGACCCACGAGCAGTACTTC
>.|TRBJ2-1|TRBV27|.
CASSLIREEQFF
TGTGCCAGCAGTTTAATTCGGGAGGAGCAGTTCTTC
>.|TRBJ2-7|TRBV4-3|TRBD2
CASSQEAGLAGVEQYF
TGCGCCAGCAGCCAAGAAGCGGGACTAGCGGGAGTCGAGCAGTACTTC
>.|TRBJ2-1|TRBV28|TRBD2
CASSLISGIGLYEQFF
TGTGCCAGCAGTTTGATTAGCGGGATCGGTCTTTATGAGCAGTTCTTC
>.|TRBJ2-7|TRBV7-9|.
CASSHLLGVYYEQYF
TGTGCCAGCAGTCACCTCCTCGGGGTTTACTACGAGCAGTACTTC
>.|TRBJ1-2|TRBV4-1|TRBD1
CASSPTGFGAYGYTF
TGCGCCAGCAGCCCGACAGGGTTCGGAGCTTATGGCTACACCTTC
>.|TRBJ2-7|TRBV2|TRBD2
CASIEGGLAGPEQYF
TGTGCCAGCATCGAAGGGGGACTAGCGGGACCCGAGCAGTACTTC
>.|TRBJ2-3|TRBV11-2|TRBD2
CASSFYQRDLAQYF
TGTGCCAGCAGTTTTTACCAGCGGGACCTGGCGCAGTATTTT
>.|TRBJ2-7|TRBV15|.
CATSRDTGLSPFPTPFSPLYEQYF
TGTGCCACCAGCAGGGATACAGGGTTGTCCCCATTCCCCACGCCATTTTCGCCTTTGTACGAGCAGTACTTC
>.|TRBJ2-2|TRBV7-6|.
CASAFGGGELFF
TGTGCCAGCGCTTTCGGCGGCGGGGAGCTGTTTTTT
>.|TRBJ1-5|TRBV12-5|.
CASGRSTSSNQPQHF
TGTGCTAGTGGCCGCTCGACAAGTAGCAATCAGCCCCAGCATTTT
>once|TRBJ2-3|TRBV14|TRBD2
CASSPWTSRTDTQYF
TGTGCCAGCAGCCCCTGGACTAGCCGCACAGATACGCAGTATTTT